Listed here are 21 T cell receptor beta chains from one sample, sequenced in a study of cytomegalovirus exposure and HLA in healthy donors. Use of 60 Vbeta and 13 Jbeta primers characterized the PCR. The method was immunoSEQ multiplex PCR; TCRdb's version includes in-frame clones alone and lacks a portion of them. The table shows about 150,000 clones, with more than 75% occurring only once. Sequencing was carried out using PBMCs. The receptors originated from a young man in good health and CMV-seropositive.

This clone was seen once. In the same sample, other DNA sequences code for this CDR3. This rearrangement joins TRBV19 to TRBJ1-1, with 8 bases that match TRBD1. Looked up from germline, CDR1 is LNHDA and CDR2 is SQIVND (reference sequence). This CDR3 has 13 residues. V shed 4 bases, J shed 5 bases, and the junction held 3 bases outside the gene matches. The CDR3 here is CASSRQGNTEAFF. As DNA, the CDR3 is TGTGCCAGTAGTAGACAGGGGAATACTGAAGCTTTCTTT. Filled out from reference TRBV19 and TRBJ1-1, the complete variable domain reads DGGITQSPKYLFRKEGQNVTLSCEQNLNHDAMYWYRQDPGQGLRLIYYSQIVNDFQKGDIAEGYSVSREKKESFPLTVTSAQKNPTAFYLCASSRQGNTEAFFGQGTRLTVV.

The CDR3 nucleotides read TGTGCCAGCAGCTTAGCGCCAGGGGCTCTTGTTGAGACCCAGTACTTC. The encoded protein is CASSLAPGALVETQYF. V and J are TRBV7-6 and TRBJ2-5, with TRBD1 as a possible D gene (6 bases). CDR3 length equals 16 residues. V lost 0 bases to trimming and J lost 5 bases, with 16 bases between them. CDR1 SGHVS and CDR2 FNYEAQ come from the germline V gene. Supplemented by reference TRBV7-6 and TRBJ2-5, the full variable domain reads GAGVSQSPRYKVTKRGQDVALRCDPISGHVSLYWYRQALGQGPEFLTYFNYEAQQDKSGLPNDRFSAERPEGSISTLTIQRTEQRDSAMYRCASSLAPGALVETQYFGPGTRLLVL.

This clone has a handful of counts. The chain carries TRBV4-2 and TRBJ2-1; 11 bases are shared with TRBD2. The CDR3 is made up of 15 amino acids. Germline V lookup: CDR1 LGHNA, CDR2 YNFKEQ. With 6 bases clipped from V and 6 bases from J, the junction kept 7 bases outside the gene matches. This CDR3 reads CASRSTSGSFNEQFF. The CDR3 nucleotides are TGTGCCAGCAGGTCTACTAGCGGGAGCTTCAATGAGCAGTTCTTC.

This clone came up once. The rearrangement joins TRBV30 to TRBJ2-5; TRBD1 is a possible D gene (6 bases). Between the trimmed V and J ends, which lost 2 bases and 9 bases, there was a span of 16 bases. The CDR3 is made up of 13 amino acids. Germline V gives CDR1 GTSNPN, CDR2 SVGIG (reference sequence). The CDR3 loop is CAWSTTGPRAQYF. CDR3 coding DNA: TGTGCCTGGAGTACAACAGGGCCCCGGGCCCAGTACTTC.

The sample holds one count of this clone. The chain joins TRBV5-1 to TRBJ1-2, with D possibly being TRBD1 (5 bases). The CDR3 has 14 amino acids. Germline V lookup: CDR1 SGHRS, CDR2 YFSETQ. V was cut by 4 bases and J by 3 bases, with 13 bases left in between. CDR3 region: CASSGGTPDYGYTF. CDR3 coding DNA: TGCGCCAGCAGCGGGGGGACGCCTGACTATGGCTACACCTTC.

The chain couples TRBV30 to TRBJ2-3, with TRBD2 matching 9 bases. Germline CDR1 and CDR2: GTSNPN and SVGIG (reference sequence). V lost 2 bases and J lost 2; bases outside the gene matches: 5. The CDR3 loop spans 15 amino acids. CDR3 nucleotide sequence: TGTGCCTGGAGTCCTAGCGGGACTACCACAGATACGCAGTATTTT. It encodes CAWSPSGTTTDTQYF.

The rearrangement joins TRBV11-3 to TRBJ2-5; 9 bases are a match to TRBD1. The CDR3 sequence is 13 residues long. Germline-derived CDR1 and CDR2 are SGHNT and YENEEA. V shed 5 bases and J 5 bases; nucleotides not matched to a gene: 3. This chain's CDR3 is CASSQGQGETQYF. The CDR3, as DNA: TGTGCCAGCAGCCAAGGACAGGGGGAGACCCAGTACTTC.

The CDR3: CASTFKEGARDTEAFF. The CDR3 coding sequence is TGTGCCAGCACGTTCAAGGAGGGGGCCCGCGACACTGAAGCTTTCTTT. The V and J genes are TRBV11-2 and TRBJ1-1, with 7 bases identical to TRBD1. V lost 7 bases and J lost 3; bases outside the gene matches: 14. The CDR3 has 16 residues. Germline V gene data show CDR1 as SGHAT and CDR2 as FQNNGV.

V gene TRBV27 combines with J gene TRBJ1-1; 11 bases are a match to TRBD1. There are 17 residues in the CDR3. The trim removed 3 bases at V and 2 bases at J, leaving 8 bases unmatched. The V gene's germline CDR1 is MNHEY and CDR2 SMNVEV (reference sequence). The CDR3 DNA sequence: TGTGCCAGCAGTTTTTCCCTCGGGACAGGGGGAAACACTGAAGCTTTCTTT. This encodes CASSFSLGTGGNTEAFF.

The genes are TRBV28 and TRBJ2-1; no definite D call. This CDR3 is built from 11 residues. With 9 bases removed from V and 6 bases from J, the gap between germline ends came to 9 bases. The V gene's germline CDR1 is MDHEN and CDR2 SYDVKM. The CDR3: CASKLRNEQFF. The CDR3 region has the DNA TGTGCCAGTAAACTCCGCAATGAGCAGTTCTTC.

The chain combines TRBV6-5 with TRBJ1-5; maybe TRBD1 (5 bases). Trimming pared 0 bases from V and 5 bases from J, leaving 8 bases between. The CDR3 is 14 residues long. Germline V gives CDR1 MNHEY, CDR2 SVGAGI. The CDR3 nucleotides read TGTGCCAGCAGTTACTCGATAGGGGATCAGCCCCAGCATTTT. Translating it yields CASSYSIGDQPQHF.

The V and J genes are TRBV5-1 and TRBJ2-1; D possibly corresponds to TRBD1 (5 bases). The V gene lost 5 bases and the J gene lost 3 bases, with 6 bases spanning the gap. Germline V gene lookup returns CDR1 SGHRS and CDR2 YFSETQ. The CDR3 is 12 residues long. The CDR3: CASSTGYNEQFF. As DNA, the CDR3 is TGCGCCAGCAGTACAGGCTACAATGAGCAGTTCTTC.

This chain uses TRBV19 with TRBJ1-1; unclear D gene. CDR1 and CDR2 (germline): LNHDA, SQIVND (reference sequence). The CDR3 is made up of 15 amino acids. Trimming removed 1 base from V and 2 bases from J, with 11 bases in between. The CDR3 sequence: CASSIARGRNTEAFF. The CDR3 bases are TGTGCCAGTAGTATAGCCCGGGGAAGAAACACTGAAGCTTTCTTT. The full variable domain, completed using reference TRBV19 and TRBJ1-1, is DGGITQSPKYLFRKEGQNVTLSCEQNLNHDAMYWYRQDPGQGLRLIYYSQIVNDFQKGDIAEGYSVSREKKESFPLTVTSAQKNPTAFYLCASSIARGRNTEAFFGQGTRLTVV.

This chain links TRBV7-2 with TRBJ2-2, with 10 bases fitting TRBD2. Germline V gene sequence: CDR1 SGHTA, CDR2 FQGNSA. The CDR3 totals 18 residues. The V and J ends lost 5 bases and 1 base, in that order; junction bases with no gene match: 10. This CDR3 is CASSPRLSGGGNTGELFF. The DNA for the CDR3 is TGTGCCAGCAGCCCCCGACTCAGCGGGGGGGGGAACACCGGGGAGCTGTTTTTT.

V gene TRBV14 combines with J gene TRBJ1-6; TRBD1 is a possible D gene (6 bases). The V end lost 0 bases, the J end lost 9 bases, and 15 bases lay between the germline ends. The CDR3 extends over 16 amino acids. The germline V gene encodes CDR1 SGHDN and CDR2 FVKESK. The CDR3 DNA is TGTGCCAGCAGCCAAGAAGATCACAGGGTGGGTTCACCCCTCCACTTT. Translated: CASSQEDHRVGSPLHF.

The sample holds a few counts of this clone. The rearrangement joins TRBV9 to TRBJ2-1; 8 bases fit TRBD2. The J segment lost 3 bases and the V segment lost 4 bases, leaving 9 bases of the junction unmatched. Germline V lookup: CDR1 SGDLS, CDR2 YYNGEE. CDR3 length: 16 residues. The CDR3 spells CASSIAVAGFYNEQFF. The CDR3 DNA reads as TGTGCCAGCAGCATTGCCGTAGCGGGATTCTACAATGAGCAGTTCTTC.

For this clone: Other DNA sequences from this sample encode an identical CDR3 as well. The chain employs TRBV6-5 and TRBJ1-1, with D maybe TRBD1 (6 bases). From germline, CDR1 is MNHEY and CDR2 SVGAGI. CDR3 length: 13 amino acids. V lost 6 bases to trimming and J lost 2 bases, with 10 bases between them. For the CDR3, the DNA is TGTGCCAGCAGAAGGGACATCAACACTGAAGCTTTCTTT. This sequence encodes CASRRDINTEAFF.

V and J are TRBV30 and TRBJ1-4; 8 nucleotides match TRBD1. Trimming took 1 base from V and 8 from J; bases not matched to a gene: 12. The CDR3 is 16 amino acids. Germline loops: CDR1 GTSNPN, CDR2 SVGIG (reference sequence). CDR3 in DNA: TGTGCCTGGAGTGCCCAGGGACAGGAGCTGGGGGAAAAACTGTTTTTT. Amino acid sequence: CAWSAQGQELGEKLFF.

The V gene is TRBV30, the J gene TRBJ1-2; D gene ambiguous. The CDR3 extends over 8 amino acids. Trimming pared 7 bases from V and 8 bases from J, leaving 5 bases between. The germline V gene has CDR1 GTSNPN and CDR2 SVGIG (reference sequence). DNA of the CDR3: TGTGCCTCGGTAGGCTACACCTTC. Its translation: CASVGYTF.

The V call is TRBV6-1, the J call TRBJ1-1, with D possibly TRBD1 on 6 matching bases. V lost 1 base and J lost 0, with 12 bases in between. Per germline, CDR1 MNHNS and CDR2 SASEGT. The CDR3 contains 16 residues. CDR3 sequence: CASSEEGRGLNTEAFF. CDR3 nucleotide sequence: TGTGCCAGCAGTGAAGAGGGGAGGGGGTTGAACACTGAAGCTTTCTTT.

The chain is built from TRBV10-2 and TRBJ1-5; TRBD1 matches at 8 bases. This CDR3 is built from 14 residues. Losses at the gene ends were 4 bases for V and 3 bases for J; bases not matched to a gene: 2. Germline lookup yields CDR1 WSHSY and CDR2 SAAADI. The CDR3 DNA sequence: TGCGCCAGCAGTGTGGACAGGGACAATCAGCCCCAGCATTTT. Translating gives CASSVDRDNQPQHF.